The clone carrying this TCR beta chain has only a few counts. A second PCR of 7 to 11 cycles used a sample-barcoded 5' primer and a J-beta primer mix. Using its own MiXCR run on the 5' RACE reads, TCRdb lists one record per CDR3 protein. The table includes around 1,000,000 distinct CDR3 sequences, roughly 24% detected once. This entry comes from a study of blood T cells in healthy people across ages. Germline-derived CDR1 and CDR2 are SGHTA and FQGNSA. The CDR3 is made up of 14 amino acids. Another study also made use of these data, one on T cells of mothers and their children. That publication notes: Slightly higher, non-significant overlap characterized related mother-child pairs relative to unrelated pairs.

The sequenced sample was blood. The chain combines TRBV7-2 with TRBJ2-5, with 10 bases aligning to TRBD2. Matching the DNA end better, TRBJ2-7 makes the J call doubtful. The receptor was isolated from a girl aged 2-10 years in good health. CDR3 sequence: CASSATSGVAEQYF. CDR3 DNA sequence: TGTGCCAGCAGCGCCACTAGCGGGGTGGCCGAGCAGTACTTC.